This TCR beta chain was captured in a study of T cell responses to AZD1222 COVID-19 vaccine. Generated by immunoSEQ multiplex PCR, the TCRdb table keeps only in-frame clones and is missing some. The sample lists approximately 120,000 clones, roughly 87% occurring once. This CDR3 spans 15 amino acids. Deletions cut 0 bases from V and 2 bases from J, with 8 bases between. From germline, CDR1 is MNHNY and CDR2 SVGAGI (reference sequence). This rearrangement joins TRBV6-6 to TRBJ1-3, with no clear D. The TCR originated in an adult in good health. Source: peripheral blood, taken on day 0 of AZD1222 vaccination. The CDR3 sequence is CASSYSTQAGNTIYF. The DNA for the CDR3 is TGTGCCAGCAGTTACTCGACGCAGGCTGGAAACACCATATATTTT.